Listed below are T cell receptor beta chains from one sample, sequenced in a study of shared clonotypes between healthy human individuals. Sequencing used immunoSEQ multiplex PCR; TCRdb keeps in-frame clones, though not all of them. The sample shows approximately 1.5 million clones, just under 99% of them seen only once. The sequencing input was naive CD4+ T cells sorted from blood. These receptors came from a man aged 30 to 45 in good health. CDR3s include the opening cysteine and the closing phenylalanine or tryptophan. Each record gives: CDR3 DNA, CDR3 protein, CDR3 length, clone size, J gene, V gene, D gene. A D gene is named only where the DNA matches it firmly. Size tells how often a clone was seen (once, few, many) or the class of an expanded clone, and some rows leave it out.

TGTGCCAGCAGCCGGAGCGGGAGGCTAACCGGGGAGCTGTTTTTT	CASSRSGRLTGELFF	15	once	TRBJ2-2	TRBV7-2	TRBD2
TGTGCCAGCAGTGACCCGGGCCCTTACAATGAGCAGTTCTTC	CASSDPGPYNEQFF	14	NA	TRBJ2-1	TRBV25-1	NA
TGTGCCAGCAGCGGGGGGGGTCAGGGAGAGACCCAGTACTTC	CASSGGGQGETQYF	14	NA	TRBJ2-5	TRBV5-4	TRBD2
TGTGCCAGCAGCTTAGGGGGGGCGTACAATGAGCAGTTCTTC	CASSLGGAYNEQFF	14	NA	TRBJ2-1	TRBV11-3	NA
TGTGCCAGCAGACGGGGACTCCTCGGGGCTGATACGCAGTATTTT	CASRRGLLGADTQYF	15	NA	TRBJ2-3	TRBV6-5	NA
TGTGCCAGCAGCTTAGGGCCTCTAGCGGGGGTAAACATTCAGTACTTC	CASSLGPLAGVNIQYF	16	once	TRBJ2-4	TRBV5-5	TRBD2
TGTGCCAGCAGCAATCCGGGATCGGAGACCCAGTACTTC	CASSNPGSETQYF	13	NA	TRBJ2-5	TRBV7-2	NA
TGTGCCAGCAGCTTACGGGAATCAGCTAGCACAGATACGCAGTATTTT	CASSLRESASTDTQYF	16	NA	TRBJ2-3	TRBV5-4	NA
TGTGCCAGCAGCTTTGGTAACACTGAAGCTTTCTTT	CASSFGNTEAFF	12	NA	TRBJ1-1	TRBV7-9	NA
TGTGCCAGCAGTCCCTGGACTAGCGGGAACAATGAGCAGTTCTTC	CASSPWTSGNNEQFF	15	NA	TRBJ2-1	TRBV28	TRBD2
TGCGCCAGCAGTGAGTCCACAGGGGGCCTCAATGAGCAGTTCTTC	CASSESTGGLNEQFF	15	once	TRBJ2-1	TRBV10-1	TRBD1
TGTGCCAGCAGCGTAGGATGGGGGAGTATGAACACTGAAGCTTTCTTT	CASSVGWGSMNTEAFF	16	NA	TRBJ1-1	TRBV9	NA
TGCGCCAGCAGCCCAACCCCCCAGGAGACCCAGTACTTC	CASSPTPQETQYF	13	NA	TRBJ2-5	TRBV5-1	NA
TGTGCCACTTTACTACTAGCGGTAAACACCGGGGAGCTGTTTTTT	CATLLLAVNTGELFF	15	NA	TRBJ2-2	TRBV2	TRBD2
TGTGCCAGCAGTTCCGGACTAGGGCAGTTCTTC	CASSSGLGQFF	11	NA	TRBJ2-1	TRBV6-5	TRBD2
TGCGCCAGCAGCTTGGGGTTTGACACAGATACGCAGTATTTT	CASSLGFDTDTQYF	14	once	TRBJ2-3	TRBV5-1	NA
TGTGCCAGCAGGCCCCATACAGGACAAGAGACCCAGTACTTC	CASRPHTGQETQYF	14	NA	TRBJ2-5	TRBV7-8	NA